The rows below give T cell receptor beta chains drawn from one sample of a study of blood T cell repertoires in COVID-19. Method: immunoSEQ multiplex PCR; TCRdb's copy keeps in-frame clones and lacks some. Found here are just over 150,000 clones, 85% to 90% of them singletons; the top ten hold about 16%. Sequencing input: peripheral blood. The receptors stem from a woman in her thirties or forties with acute or convalescent COVID-19. CDR3s include the opening cysteine and the closing phenylalanine or tryptophan. Fields, in order: V gene, CDR3 length, J gene, CDR3 protein.

V gene: TRBV14; CDR3 length: 14; J gene: TRBJ2-1; CDR3 protein: CASSQVVWGPEQFF
V gene: TRBV19; CDR3 length: 13; J gene: TRBJ1-5; CDR3 protein: CASSEFVFQPQHF
V gene: TRBV15; CDR3 length: 17; J gene: TRBJ1-2; CDR3 protein: CATSRDYAGQLNYGYTF
V gene: TRBV12-3/TRBV12-4; CDR3 length: 13; J gene: TRBJ1-2; CDR3 protein: CASGTGQSSGYTF
V gene: TRBV6-4; CDR3 length: 13; J gene: TRBJ2-1; CDR3 protein: CASSPESYNEQFF
V gene: TRBV7-9; CDR3 length: 14; J gene: TRBJ2-2; CDR3 protein: CASSLQGATGELFF
V gene: TRBV5-6; CDR3 length: 13; J gene: TRBJ1-2; CDR3 protein: CASSPGQIYGYTF
V gene: TRBV3-1/TRBV3-2; CDR3 length: 16; J gene: TRBJ2-2; CDR3 protein: CASSRTPDRGGRELFF
V gene: TRBV5-5; CDR3 length: 16; J gene: TRBJ2-1; CDR3 protein: CASSRVSGQVVDEQFF
V gene: TRBV6-5; CDR3 length: 13; J gene: TRBJ1-3; CDR3 protein: CASSTLSGNTIYF
V gene: TRBV29-1; CDR3 length: 12; J gene: TRBJ2-3; CDR3 protein: CSVFENTDTQYF
V gene: TRBV7-9; CDR3 length: 15; J gene: TRBJ2-7; CDR3 protein: CASSFRGSNSYEQYF
V gene: TRBV2; CDR3 length: 16; J gene: TRBJ2-2; CDR3 protein: CASSDRRHANTGELFF
V gene: TRBV11-3; CDR3 length: 11; J gene: TRBJ2-7; CDR3 protein: CASSLLNEQYF
V gene: TRBV24-1; CDR3 length: 13; J gene: TRBJ2-5; CDR3 protein: CATSDPRDEPQYF
V gene: TRBV27; CDR3 length: 14; J gene: TRBJ2-7; CDR3 protein: CASSHPRVGYEQYF
V gene: TRBV19; CDR3 length: 15; J gene: TRBJ2-7; CDR3 protein: CASSILGQGTYEQYF
V gene: TRBV11-3; CDR3 length: 16; J gene: TRBJ2-2; CDR3 protein: CASSFGDSPNTGELFF
V gene: TRBV27; CDR3 length: 14; J gene: TRBJ2-7; CDR3 protein: CASRVQEVSYEQYF
V gene: TRBV27; CDR3 length: 13; J gene: TRBJ1-2; CDR3 protein: CASSLRRGYGYTF
V gene: TRBV19; CDR3 length: 15; J gene: TRBJ1-6; CDR3 protein: CASSPDRAGNSPLHF